The 13 T cell receptor beta chains in this list originate from one sample, sequenced in a study of cytomegalovirus exposure and HLA in healthy donors. Profiled with immunoSEQ multiplex PCR; TCRdb holds only in-frame clones, not every one. The sample includes under 200,000 clones, 95% to 97% of them seen just once. Material: PBMCs. The receptor source for this set is a woman under 30 in good health and CMV-seronegative.

The chain joins TRBV12-5 to TRBJ2-2; D perhaps matches TRBD1 (5 bases). The CDR3 length is 14 residues. The germline V and J ends were trimmed by 2 bases and 1 base, with 5 bases remaining between them. Per germline, CDR1 LGHNT and CDR2 FRNRAP. The CDR3 is CASGLTGNTGELFF. The CDR3 bases are TGTGCTAGTGGTTTGACAGGGAACACCGGGGAGCTGTTTTTT.

CDR3 coding DNA: TGTGCCAGCACCAACAGGGGGTCGGGAAACACCATATATTTT. Translation gives CASTNRGSGNTIYF. This chain uses TRBV13 with TRBJ1-3, with TRBD1 matching over 8 bases. V was clipped by 7 bases and J by 4 bases; unmatched bases: 6. Germline V gene data show CDR1 as PRHDT and CDR2 as FYEKMQ (reference sequence). The CDR3 spans 14 residues.

This chain links TRBV19 with TRBJ2-7, with a weak D call TRBD1 (6 bases). CDR3 length: 14 residues. CDR1 and CDR2 from the germline V gene are LNHDA and SQIVND (reference sequence). V gave up 3 bases and J gave up 1 base, with 10 bases separating them. The CDR3 spells CASSMVQGSYEQYF. CDR3 DNA: TGTGCCAGTAGTATGGTTCAGGGGTCCTACGAGCAGTACTTC. Based on the CDR3 plus reference TRBV19 and TRBJ2-7, the full variable domain is DGGITQSPKYLFRKEGQNVTLSCEQNLNHDAMYWYRQDPGQGLRLIYYSQIVNDFQKGDIAEGYSVSREKKESFPLTVTSAQKNPTAFYLCASSMVQGSYEQYFGPGTRLTVT.

The CDR3, as DNA: TGTGCCAGCAGCCGGACCGGGACAGCCTGGGGCTACACCTTC. As protein: CASSRTGTAWGYTF. The chain couples TRBV6-5 to TRBJ1-2, with 7 bases aligning to TRBD1. CDR3 length: 14 amino acids. Germline loops: CDR1 MNHEY, CDR2 SVGAGI. J gave up 8 bases and V 6 bases, and 12 bases lay outside the gene matches.

This chain uses TRBV10-1 with TRBJ1-4; maybe TRBD1 (5 bases). The CDR3 spans 14 residues. V lost 5 bases to trimming and J lost 5 bases, with 12 bases between them. CDR1 and CDR2 from the germline V gene are WNHNN and SYGVQD (reference sequence). CDR3 amino acids: CASSSRHRNEKLFF. CDR3 nucleotide sequence: TGCGCCAGCAGTTCCCGGCACAGGAATGAAAAACTGTTTTTT.

The chain carries TRBV4-2 and TRBJ1-1, with 7 positions matching TRBD1. The ends lost 5 bases at V and 1 base at J; junction bases unmatched: 13. This CDR3 region has 17 residues. CDR1 LGHNA and CDR2 YNFKEQ come from the germline V gene. CDR3 bases: TGTGCCAGCAGCAAAGGACAGGCGACCCGCCCGAACACTGAAGCTTTCTTT. It specifies CASSKGQATRPNTEAFF.

The genes are TRBV7-9 and TRBJ2-7; D is undetermined. CDR1 SEHNR and CDR2 FQNEAQ come from the germline V gene (reference sequence). Trimming cost V 5 bases and J 3 bases, with 5 bases left between them. The CDR3 has 11 amino acids. CDR3 protein: CASSPLYEQYF. CDR3 bases: TGTGCCAGCAGCCCACTCTACGAGCAGTACTTC.

This clone was seen only once. The chain uses TRBV7-6 and TRBJ1-3; D unresolved. The CDR3 has 15 amino acids. Looked up from germline, CDR1 is SGHVS and CDR2 is FNYEAQ. Trimming removed 4 bases at V and 0 bases at J, with 10 bases between. The CDR3 DNA sequence: TGTGCCAGCAGCTCCCAGGATTTCTCTGGAAACACCATATATTTT. It codes for CASSSQDFSGNTIYF.

This clone was seen a single time. The chain joins TRBV30 to TRBJ2-3; TRBD1 agrees at 7 bases. The CDR3 totals 17 residues. Germline V gene sequence: CDR1 GTSNPN, CDR2 SVGIG (reference sequence). Trimming removed 1 base from V and 0 bases from J; junction bases left unmatched: 10. CDR3 amino acids: CAWSAGQTSYSTDTQYF. DNA for the CDR3: TGTGCCTGGAGTGCGGGACAGACATCCTATAGCACAGATACGCAGTATTTT.

The V and J genes are TRBV27 and TRBJ1-2, with 10 bases matching TRBD1. The CDR3 contains 14 residues. Germline-derived CDR1 and CDR2 are MNHEY and SMNVEV (reference sequence). J lost 12 bases, V lost 9 bases, and 16 bases had no gene match. The CDR3 DNA sequence: TGTGCCAGTGGCTCGGGGACAGGGGCCCTCTGGAACACCTTC. Translated: CASGSGTGALWNTF.

V usage is TRBV11-2 and J usage is TRBJ2-7; D possibly corresponds to TRBD2 (5 bases). The CDR3 contains 12 residues. Trimming stripped 5 bases from V and 10 bases from J, with 15 bases between. CDR1 SGHAT and CDR2 FQNNGV come from the germline V gene. In DNA, the CDR3 is TGTGCCAGCAGCCCCGACCGGGGAGAACAGTACTTC. Translating it yields CASSPDRGEQYF.

The chain carries TRBV7-2 and TRBJ2-5, with 11 bases lining up with TRBD2. CDR3 length: 16 residues. V shed 3 bases, J shed 5 bases, and the junction held 8 bases outside the gene matches. Germline values: CDR1 SGHTA, CDR2 FQGNSA. CDR3 amino acids: CASSLVAGGPGETQYF. For the CDR3, the DNA is TGTGCCAGCAGCTTGGTAGCGGGGGGGCCGGGTGAGACCCAGTACTTC. Variable domain in full (rest from reference TRBV7-2 and TRBJ2-5): GAGVSQSPSNKVTEKGKDVELRCDPISGHTALYWYRQSLGQGLEFLIYFQGNSAPDKSGLPSDRFSAERTGGSVSTLTIQRTQQEDSAVYLCASSLVAGGPGETQYFGPGTRLLVL.

The chain uses TRBV5-4 and TRBJ2-7; 8 bases map to TRBD1. CDR3 length equals 14 residues. Trimming removed 4 bases from V and 2 bases from J; junction bases left unmatched: 5. Germline V lookup: CDR1 SGHNT, CDR2 YYREEE (reference sequence). CDR3 sequence (DNA): TGTGCCAGCAGCCGGGACAGGTGGACCTACGAGCAGTACTTC. Protein: CASSRDRWTYEQYF.